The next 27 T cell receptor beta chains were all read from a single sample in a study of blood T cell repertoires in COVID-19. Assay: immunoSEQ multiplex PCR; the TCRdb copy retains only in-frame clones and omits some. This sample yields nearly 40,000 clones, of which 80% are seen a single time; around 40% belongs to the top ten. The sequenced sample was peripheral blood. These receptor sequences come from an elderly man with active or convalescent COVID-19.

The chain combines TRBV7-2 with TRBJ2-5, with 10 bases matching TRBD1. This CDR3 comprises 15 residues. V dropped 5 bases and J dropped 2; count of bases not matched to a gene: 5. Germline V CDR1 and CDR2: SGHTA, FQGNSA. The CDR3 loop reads CASSGGTGEQETQYF. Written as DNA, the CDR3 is TGTGCCAGCAGCGGGGGGACAGGGGAACAAGAGACCCAGTACTTC.

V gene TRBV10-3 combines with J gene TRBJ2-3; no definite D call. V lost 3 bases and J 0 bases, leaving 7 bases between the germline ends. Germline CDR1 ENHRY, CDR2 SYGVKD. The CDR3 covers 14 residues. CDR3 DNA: TGTGCCATCAGTGAATCCCTTAGCACAGATACGCAGTATTTT. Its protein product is CAISESLSTDTQYF.

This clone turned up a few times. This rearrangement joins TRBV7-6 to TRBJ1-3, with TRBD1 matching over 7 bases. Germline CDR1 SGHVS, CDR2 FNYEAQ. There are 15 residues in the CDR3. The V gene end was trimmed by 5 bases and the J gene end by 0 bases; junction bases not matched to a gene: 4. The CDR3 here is CASSQGGFSGNTIYF. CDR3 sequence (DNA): TGTGCCAGCAGCCAGGGGGGTTTCTCTGGAAACACCATATATTTT.

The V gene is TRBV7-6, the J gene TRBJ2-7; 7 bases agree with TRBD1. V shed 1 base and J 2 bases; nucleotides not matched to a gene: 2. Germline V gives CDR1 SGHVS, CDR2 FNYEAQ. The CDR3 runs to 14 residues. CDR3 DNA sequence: TGTGCCAGCAGCTTAGGGACAGGACCCTACGAGCAGTACTTC. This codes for CASSLGTGPYEQYF.

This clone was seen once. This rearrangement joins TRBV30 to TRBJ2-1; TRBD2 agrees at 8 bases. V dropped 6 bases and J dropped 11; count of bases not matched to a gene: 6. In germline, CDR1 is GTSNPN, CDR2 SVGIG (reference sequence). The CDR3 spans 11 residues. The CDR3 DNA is TGTGCCTGCCCCGGGGGGGGCAAGCAGTTCTTC. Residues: CACPGGGKQFF. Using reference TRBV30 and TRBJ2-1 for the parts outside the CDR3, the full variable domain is SQTIHQWPATLVQPVGSPLSLECTVEGTSNPNLYWYRQAAGRGLQLLFYSVGIGQISSEVPQNLSASRPQDRQFILSSKKLLLSDSGFYLCACPGGGKQFFGPGTRLTVL.

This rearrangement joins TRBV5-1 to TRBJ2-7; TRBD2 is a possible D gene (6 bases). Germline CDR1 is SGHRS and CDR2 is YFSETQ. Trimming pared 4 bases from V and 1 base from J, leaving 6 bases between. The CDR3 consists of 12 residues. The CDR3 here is CASSGGSYEQYF. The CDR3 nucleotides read TGCGCCAGCAGCGGGGGGTCCTACGAGCAGTACTTC.

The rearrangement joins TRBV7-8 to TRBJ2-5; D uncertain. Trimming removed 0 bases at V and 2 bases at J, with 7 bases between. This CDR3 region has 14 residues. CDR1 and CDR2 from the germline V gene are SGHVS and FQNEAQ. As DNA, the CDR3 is TGTGCCAGCAGCTTAGCGGCCAGTCAAGAGACCCAGTACTTC. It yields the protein CASSLAASQETQYF.

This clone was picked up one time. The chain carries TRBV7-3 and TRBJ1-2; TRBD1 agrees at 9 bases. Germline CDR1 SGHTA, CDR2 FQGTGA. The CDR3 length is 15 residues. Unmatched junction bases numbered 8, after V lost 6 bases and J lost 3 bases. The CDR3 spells CASSSTGGADYGYTF. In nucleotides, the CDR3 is TGTGCCAGCAGTAGTACAGGGGGCGCTGACTATGGCTACACCTTC.

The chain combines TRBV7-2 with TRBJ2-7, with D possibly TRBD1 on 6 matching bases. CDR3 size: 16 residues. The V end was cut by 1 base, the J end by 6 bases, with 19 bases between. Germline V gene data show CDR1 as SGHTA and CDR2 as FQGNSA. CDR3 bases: TGTGCCAGCAGCTTAGGAAGTCTGGGACAACATATCGAGCAGTACTTC. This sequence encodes CASSLGSLGQHIEQYF.

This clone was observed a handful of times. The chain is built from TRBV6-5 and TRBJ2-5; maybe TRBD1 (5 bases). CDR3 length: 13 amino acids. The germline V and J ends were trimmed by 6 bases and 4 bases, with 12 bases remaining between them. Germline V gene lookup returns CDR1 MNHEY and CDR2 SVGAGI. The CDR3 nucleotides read TGTGCCAGCAGCCCGAGACAGAGAGAGACCCAGTACTTC. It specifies CASSPRQRETQYF.

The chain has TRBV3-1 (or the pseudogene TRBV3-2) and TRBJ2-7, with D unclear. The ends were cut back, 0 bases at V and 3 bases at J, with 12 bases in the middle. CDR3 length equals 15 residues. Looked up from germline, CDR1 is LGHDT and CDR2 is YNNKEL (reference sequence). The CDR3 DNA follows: TGTGCCAGCAGCCAAGAACAACCTTTAAGCTACGAGCAGTACTTC. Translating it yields CASSQEQPLSYEQYF.

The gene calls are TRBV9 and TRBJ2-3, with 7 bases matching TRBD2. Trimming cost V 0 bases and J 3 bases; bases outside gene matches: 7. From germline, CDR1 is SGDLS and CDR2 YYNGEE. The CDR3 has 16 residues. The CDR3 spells CASSVEVGGWTDTQYF. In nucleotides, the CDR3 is TGTGCCAGCAGCGTAGAGGTCGGGGGGTGGACAGATACGCAGTATTTT.

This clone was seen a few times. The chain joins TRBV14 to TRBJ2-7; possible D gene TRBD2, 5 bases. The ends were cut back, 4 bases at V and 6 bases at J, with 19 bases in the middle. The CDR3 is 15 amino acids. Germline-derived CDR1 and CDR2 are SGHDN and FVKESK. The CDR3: CASSPYPTGMGEQYF. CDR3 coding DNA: TGTGCCAGCAGCCCATACCCCACGGGAATGGGCGAGCAGTACTTC.

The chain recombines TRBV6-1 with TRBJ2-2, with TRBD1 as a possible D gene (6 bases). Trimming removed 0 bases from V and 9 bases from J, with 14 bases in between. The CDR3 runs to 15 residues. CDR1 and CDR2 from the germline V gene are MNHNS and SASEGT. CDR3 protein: CASSEASIQGRELFF. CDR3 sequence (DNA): TGTGCCAGCAGTGAAGCTTCAATACAGGGCCGGGAGCTGTTTTTT.

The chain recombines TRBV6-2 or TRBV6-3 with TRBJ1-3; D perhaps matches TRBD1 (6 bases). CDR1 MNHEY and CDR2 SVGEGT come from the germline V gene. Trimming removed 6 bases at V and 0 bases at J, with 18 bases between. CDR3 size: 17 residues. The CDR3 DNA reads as TGTGCCAGCAGCCGCCCCGGACAGCGCTACTCTGGAAACACCATATATTTT. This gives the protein CASSRPGQRYSGNTIYF.

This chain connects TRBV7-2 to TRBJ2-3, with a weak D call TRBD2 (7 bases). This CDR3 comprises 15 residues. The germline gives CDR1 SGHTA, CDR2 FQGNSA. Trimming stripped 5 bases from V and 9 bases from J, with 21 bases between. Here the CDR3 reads CASSPGAAQAGTQYF. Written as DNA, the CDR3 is TGTGCCAGCAGCCCAGGGGCCGCTCAAGCGGGGACGCAGTATTTT.

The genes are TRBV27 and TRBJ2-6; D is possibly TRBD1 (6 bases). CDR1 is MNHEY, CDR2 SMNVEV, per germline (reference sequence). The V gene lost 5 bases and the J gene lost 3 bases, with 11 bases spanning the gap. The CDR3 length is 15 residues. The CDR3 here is CASSIGTHGANVLTF. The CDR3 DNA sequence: TGTGCCAGCAGTATAGGGACACATGGGGCCAACGTCCTGACTTTC. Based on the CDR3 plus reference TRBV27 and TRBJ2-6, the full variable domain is EAQVTQNPRYLITVTGKKLTVTCSQNMNHEYMSWYRQDPGLGLRQIYYSMNVEVTDKGDVPEGYKVSRKEKRNFPLILESPSPNQTSLYFCASSIGTHGANVLTFGAGSRLTVL.

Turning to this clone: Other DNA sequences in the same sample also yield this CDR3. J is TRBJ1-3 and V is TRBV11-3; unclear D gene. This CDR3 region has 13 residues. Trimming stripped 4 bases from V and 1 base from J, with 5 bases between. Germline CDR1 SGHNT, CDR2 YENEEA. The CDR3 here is CASSSGSGNTIYF. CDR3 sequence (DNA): TGTGCCAGCAGCTCGGGATCTGGAAACACCATATATTTT.

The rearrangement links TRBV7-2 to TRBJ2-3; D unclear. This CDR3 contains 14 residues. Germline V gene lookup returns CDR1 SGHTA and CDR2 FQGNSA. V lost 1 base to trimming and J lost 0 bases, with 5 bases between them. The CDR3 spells CASSLGQSTDTQYF. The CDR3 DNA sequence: TGTGCCAGCAGCTTAGGTCAGAGCACAGATACGCAGTATTTT.

The DNA for the CDR3 is TGTGCCACGACTCAACAGGGGTGGGCCTCCTACAATGAGCAGTTCTTC. It specifies CATTQQGWASYNEQFF. The genes are TRBV19 and TRBJ2-1; 7 bases map to TRBD1. This CDR3 has 16 residues. The germline V gene has CDR1 LNHDA and CDR2 SQIVND (reference sequence). After removal of 10 bases from V and 0 bases from J, the junction contained 12 bases not matched to a gene.

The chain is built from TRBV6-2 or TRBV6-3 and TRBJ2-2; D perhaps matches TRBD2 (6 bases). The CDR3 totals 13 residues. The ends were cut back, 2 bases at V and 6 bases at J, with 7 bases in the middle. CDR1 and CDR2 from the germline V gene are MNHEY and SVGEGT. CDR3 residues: CASSYGGAGELFF. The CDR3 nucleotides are TGTGCCAGCAGTTACGGCGGGGCCGGGGAGCTGTTTTTT.

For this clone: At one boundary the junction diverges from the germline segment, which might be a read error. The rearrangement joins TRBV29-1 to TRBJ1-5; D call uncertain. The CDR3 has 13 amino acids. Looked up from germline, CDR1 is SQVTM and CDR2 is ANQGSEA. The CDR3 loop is CSVGSGLGQAQHF. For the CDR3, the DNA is TGCAGCGTTGGGAGCGGACTGGGTCAGGCCCAGCATTTT.

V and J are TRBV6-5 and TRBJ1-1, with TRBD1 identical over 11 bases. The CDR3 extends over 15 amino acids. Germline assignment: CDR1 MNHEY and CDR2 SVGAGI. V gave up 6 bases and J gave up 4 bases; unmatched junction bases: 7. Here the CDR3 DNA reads TGTGCCAGCAGCCCCGGGGGGACAGGGGGCACTGAAGCTTTCTTT. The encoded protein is CASSPGGTGGTEAFF.

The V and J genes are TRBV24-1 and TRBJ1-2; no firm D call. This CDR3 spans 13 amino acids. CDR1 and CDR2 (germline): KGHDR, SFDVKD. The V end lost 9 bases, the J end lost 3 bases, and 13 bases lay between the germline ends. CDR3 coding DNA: TGTGCCACCCAGCGCAGCGACGACTATGGCTACACCTTC. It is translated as CATQRSDDYGYTF.

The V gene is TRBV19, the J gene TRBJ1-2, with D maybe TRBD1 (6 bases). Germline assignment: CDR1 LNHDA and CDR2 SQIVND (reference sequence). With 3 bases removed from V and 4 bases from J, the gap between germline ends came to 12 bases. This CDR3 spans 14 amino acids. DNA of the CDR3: TGTGCCAGTAGTATCCAGACAGGCTCCTATGGCTACACCTTC. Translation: CASSIQTGSYGYTF.

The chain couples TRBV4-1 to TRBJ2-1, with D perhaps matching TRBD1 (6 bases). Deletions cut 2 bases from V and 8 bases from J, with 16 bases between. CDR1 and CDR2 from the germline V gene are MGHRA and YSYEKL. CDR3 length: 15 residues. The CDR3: CASSQKDQGLDEQFF. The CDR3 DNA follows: TGCGCCAGCAGCCAAAAGGATCAGGGGTTGGATGAGCAGTTCTTC.

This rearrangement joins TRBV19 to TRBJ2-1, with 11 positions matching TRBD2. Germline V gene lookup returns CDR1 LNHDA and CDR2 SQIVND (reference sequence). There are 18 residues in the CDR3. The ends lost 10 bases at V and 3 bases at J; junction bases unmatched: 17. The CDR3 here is CATGSRPIGLAGYNEQFF. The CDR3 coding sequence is TGTGCCACCGGAAGCCGCCCGATCGGACTAGCGGGCTACAATGAGCAGTTCTTC.